The 6 T cell receptor beta chains below come from one sample, sequenced in a study of radiation and T cells in renal cell carcinoma. Some clones are missing from TCRdb's copy, which holds only in-frame ones; the method was immunoSEQ multiplex PCR. This sample has 10,000 or so clones, with around 56% found just once. The treatment is: treatment-naive control, cytoreductive nephrectomy. The material sequenced was tumor tissue, taken from a patient whose treatment was nephrectomy without radiotherapy. All receptors derive from a man in his forties with renal cell carcinoma.

V usage is TRBV19 and J usage is TRBJ2-7; D call uncertain. This CDR3 has 13 residues. The germline V gene has CDR1 LNHDA and CDR2 SQIVND (reference sequence). The germline V and J ends were trimmed by 6 bases and 1 base, with 10 bases remaining between them. CDR3 sequence (DNA): TGTGCCAGTAGCCCCGCGGCTTCCTACGAGCAGTACTTC. Its translation: CASSPAASYEQYF.

The chain recombines TRBV6-4 with TRBJ2-1, with 9 bases that match TRBD2. Unmatched junction bases numbered 9, after V lost 4 bases and J lost 8 bases. Per germline, CDR1 MRHNA and CDR2 SNTAGT. The CDR3 loop spans 15 amino acids. The CDR3 DNA sequence: TGTGCCAGCAGTGCTGGTAGCGGGAGTCGATATGAGCAGTTCTTC. Translating it yields CASSAGSGSRYEQFF.

The gene calls are TRBV2 and TRBJ1-5, with D unresolved. Trimming removed 6 bases from V and 4 bases from J, with 7 bases in between. The CDR3 has 12 residues. CDR1 and CDR2 (germline): SNHLY, FYNNEI. The CDR3 DNA reads as TGTGCCAGCAGGAGTACTAATCAGCCCCAGCATTTT. It encodes CASRSTNQPQHF.

The genes are TRBV16 and TRBJ1-5; 8 nucleotides line up with TRBD1. The CDR3 extends over 17 amino acids. Germline CDR1 and CDR2: KGHSY and FQNENV. V dropped 1 base and J dropped 1; count of bases not matched to a gene: 6. DNA of the CDR3: TGTGCCAGCAGCCAATTCGGACAGGGCGCAAGCAATCAGCCCCAGCATTTT. Translation: CASSQFGQGASNQPQHF.

The chain employs TRBV7-6 and TRBJ2-2; 11 nucleotides agree with TRBD1. Germline CDR1 is SGHVS and CDR2 is FNYEAQ. V lost 5 bases, J lost 4 bases, and 3 bases stayed unmatched. The CDR3 runs 15 residues. The CDR3 protein is CASSPGTGGTGELFF. The DNA of the CDR3 is TGTGCCAGCAGCCCTGGGACAGGGGGCACCGGGGAGCTGTTTTTT.

This clone has just a few counts. The chain uses TRBV19 and TRBJ2-7; 9 bases match TRBD2. The germline CDR1 and CDR2 sequences are LNHDA and SQIVND (reference sequence). The CDR3 has 14 amino acids. V trimming: 3 bases; J trimming: 1 base; junction bases outside the gene matches: 1. The CDR3 is CASSIAGGSYEQYF. The CDR3 nucleotides read TGTGCCAGTAGTATCGCGGGAGGGTCCTACGAGCAGTACTTC.